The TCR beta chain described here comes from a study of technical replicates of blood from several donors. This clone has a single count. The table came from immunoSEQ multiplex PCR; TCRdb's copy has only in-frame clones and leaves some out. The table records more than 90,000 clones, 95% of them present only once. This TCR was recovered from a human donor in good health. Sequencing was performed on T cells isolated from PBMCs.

CDR3 DNA: TGTGCCAGCAGCTTAATGTCGGCGGGGGGGCCGAACAAGCAGTTCTTC. It specifies CASSLMSAGGPNKQFF. The chain has TRBV7-3 and TRBJ2-1; 9 bases are shared with TRBD2. The germline gives CDR1 SGHTA, CDR2 FQGTGA. The CDR3 runs to 16 residues. After removal of 1 base from V and 11 bases from J, the junction contained 12 bases not matched to a gene.